The subject of this entry is one TCR beta chain. This sample is part of a study of blood T cell repertoires in COVID-19. The wider study: From the United States, Italy and Spain came samples of acute and convalescent COVID-19. T cells, B-cell-depleted T cells, or PBMCs provided the cDNA or gDNA that served as material.

In the source study's methods: Amplification of reference gene primers provided the estimated nucleated cell counts. Repertoires were generated with immunoSEQ multiplex PCR, while TCRdb's copy carries only in-frame clones and drops some. V, J and clone size reflect that table, while D and trimming were determined from the DNA. Here the sample spans about 150,000 clones, about 90% being singletons. Trimming removed 0 bases from V and 0 bases from J, with 6 bases in between. The V gene's germline CDR1 is MDHEN and CDR2 SYDVKM. The CDR3 extends over 15 amino acids. Source material: peripheral blood. The origin of this receptor is a man aged 45-60 years with acute or convalescent COVID-19. The V and J genes are TRBV28 and TRBJ1-3; no firm D call. The CDR3 region is CASSLWSVSGNTIYF. CDR3 bases: TGTGCCAGCAGTTTATGGTCTGTCTCTGGAAACACCATATATTTT.